These 5 T cell receptor beta chains share one sample of origin, sequenced in a study of vaccination effects on CD4 cells after COVID-19. Clones were read by immunoSEQ multiplex PCR, and TCRdb kept only the in-frame ones, dropping some. This repertoire shows 40,000 to 45,000 clones, under 70% found once; its top ten account for about 28%. These receptors have no identified antigens. In the ViraFEST assay, antigen-specific CD4+ clonotypes were identified by expansion after peptide-pool stimulation. Upon completion of around 9 days in culture, CD4+ T cells were isolated. Vaccine recipients, nucleocapsid antibody negative, had no prior SARS-CoV-2 infection. The material sequenced was CD4+ T cells from PBMCs cultured with HCoV-OC43 spike peptides, taken before COVID-19 vaccination. Documented subset: HCoV-OC43 spike overlapping peptide pool stimulation. The receptors were gathered from a human donor who received a COVID-19 vaccine.

The rearrangement uses TRBV30 and TRBJ1-1; D is undetermined. CDR3 length equals 16 residues. The germline V and J ends were trimmed by 2 bases and 0 bases, with 16 bases remaining between them. Looked up from germline, CDR1 is GTSNPN and CDR2 is SVGIG (reference sequence). The CDR3 sequence is CAWSTRRRNLNTEAFF. The CDR3 region has the DNA TGTGCCTGGAGTACCCGGCGGAGGAACTTGAACACTGAAGCTTTCTTT.

This clone was seen only a few times. The chain is built from TRBV5-1 and TRBJ2-7; no clear D gene. The V end was cut by 4 bases, the J end by 4 bases, with 9 bases between. The CDR3 is 12 residues long. The germline V gene has CDR1 SGHRS and CDR2 YFSETQ. The CDR3 coding sequence is TGCGCCAGCAGCCAACCCCCGTACGAGCAGTACTTC. Its translation: CASSQPPYEQYF.

About this clone: One end of the junction varies from germline; a read error may be responsible. This chain connects TRBV7-7 to TRBJ2-5; a possible D gene is TRBD2 (5 bases). In germline, CDR1 is SSHAT, CDR2 FNYEAQ (reference sequence). The CDR3 runs 15 residues. The CDR3 DNA reads TGTGCTAGCAGCAGCGGACGCATTTGGCAAGAGACCCAGTACTTC. This translates into CASSSGRIWQETQYF.

CDR3: CASSQQAVTYEQYF. The CDR3 region has the DNA TGTGCCAGCAGCCAGCAGGCGGTTACCTACGAGCAGTACTTC. V is TRBV3-1 (or the pseudogene TRBV3-2) and J is TRBJ2-7; D is undetermined. Germline lookup yields CDR1 LGHDT and CDR2 YNNKEL (reference sequence). Trimming removed 3 bases from V and 2 bases from J, with 11 bases in between. The CDR3 has 14 residues.

This clone was observed a few times. The chain uses TRBV4-3 and TRBJ1-3; 7 bases match TRBD1. Germline CDR1 LGHNA, CDR2 YSLEER. The CDR3 extends over 17 amino acids. Trimming removed 0 bases from V and 0 bases from J; junction bases left unmatched: 5. The CDR3 loop is CASSQDRQGFSGNTIYF. Here the CDR3 DNA reads TGCGCCAGCAGCCAAGACCGACAGGGCTTCTCTGGAAACACCATATATTTT.